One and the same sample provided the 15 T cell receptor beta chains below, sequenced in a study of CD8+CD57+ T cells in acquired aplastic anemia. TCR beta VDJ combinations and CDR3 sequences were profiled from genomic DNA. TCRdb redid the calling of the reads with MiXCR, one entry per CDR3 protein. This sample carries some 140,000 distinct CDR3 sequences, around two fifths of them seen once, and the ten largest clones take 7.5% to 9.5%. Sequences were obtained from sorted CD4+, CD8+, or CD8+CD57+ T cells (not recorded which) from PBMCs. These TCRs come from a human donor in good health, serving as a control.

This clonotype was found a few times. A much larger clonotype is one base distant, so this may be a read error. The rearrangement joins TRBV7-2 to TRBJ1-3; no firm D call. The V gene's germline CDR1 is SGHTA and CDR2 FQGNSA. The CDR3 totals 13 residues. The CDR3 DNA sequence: TGTGCCAGCAGCCCGATGGCTGGAAGCACCATATATTTT. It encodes CASSPMAGSTIYF. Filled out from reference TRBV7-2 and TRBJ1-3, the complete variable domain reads GAGVSQSPSNKVTEKGKDVELRCDPISGHTALYWYRQSLGQGLEFLIYFQGNSAPDKSGLPSDRFSAERTGGSVSTLTIQRTQQEDSAVYLCASSPMAGSTIYFGEGSWLTVV.

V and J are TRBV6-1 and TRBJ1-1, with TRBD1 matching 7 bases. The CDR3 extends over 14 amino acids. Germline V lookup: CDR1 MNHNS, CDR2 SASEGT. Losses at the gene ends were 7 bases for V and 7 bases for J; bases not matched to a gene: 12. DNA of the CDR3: TGTGCCAGCAATCAAGGGGGCCCCCTTGGTGAAGCTTTCTTT. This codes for CASNQGGPLGEAFF.

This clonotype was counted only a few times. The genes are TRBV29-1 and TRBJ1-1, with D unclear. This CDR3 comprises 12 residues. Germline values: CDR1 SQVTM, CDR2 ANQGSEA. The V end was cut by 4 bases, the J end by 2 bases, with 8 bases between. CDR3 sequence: CSVAQRNTEAFF. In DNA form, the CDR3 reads TGCAGCGTTGCACAACGAAACACTGAAGCTTTCTTT.

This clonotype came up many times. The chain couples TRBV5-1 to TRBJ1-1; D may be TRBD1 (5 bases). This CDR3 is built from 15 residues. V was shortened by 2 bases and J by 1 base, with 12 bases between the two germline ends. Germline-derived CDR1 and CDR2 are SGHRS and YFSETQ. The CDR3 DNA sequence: TGCGCCAGCAGCTTTCGAGGGGCCGCGAACACTGAAGCTTTCTTT. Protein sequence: CASSFRGAANTEAFF.

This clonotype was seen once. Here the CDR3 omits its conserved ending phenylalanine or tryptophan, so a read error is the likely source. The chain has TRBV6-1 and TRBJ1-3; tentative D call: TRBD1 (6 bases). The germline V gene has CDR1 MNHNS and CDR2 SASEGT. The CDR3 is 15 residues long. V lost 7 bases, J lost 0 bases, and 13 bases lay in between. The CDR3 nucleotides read TGTGCCAGCAAGGAGGGGGGTACCTCTGGAAACACCATATATCTT. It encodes CASKEGGTSGNTIYL.

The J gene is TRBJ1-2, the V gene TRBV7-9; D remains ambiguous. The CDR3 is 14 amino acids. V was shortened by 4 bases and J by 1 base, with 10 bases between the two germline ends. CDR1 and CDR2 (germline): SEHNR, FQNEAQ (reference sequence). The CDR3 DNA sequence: TGTGCCAGCAGCTCAGCCGGTAATAACTATGGCTACACCTTC. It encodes CASSSAGNNYGYTF.

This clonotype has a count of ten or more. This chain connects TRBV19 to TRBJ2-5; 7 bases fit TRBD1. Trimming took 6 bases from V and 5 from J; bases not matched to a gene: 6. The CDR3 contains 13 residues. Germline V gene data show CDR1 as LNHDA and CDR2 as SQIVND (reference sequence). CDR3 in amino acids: CASSHDRVETQYF. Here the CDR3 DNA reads TGTGCCAGTAGCCACGACAGGGTTGAGACCCAGTACTTC.

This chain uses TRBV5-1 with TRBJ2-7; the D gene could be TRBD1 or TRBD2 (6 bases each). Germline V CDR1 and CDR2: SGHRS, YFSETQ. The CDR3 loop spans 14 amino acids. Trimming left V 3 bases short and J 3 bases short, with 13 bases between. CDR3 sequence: CASSSTGGLYEQYF. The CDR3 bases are TGCGCCAGCAGCTCGACAGGAGGGCTCTACGAGCAGTACTTC. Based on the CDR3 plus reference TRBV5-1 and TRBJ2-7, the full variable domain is KAGVTQTPRYLIKTRGQQVTLSCSPISGHRSVSWYQQTPGQGLQFLFEYFSETQRNKGNFPGRFSGRQFSNSRSEMNVSTLELGDSALYLCASSSTGGLYEQYFGPGTRLTVT.

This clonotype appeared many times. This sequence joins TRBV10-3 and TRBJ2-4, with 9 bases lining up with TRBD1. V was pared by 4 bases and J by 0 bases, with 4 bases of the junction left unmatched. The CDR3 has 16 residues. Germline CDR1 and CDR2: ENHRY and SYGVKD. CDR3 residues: CAISGGQGLAKNIQYF. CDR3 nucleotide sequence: TGTGCCATCAGTGGCGGACAGGGGTTAGCCAAAAACATTCAGTACTTC.

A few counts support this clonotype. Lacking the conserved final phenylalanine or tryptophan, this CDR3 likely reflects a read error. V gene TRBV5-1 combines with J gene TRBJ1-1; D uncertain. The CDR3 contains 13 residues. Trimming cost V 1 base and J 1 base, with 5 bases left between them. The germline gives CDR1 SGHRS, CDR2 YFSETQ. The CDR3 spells CASSLRQNTEAFS. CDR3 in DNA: TGCGCCAGCAGCTTGCGGCAGAACACTGAAGCTTTCTCT.

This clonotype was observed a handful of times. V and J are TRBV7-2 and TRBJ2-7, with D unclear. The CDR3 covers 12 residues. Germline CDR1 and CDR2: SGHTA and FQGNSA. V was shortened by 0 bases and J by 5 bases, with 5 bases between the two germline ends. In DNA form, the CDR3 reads TGTGCCAGCAGCTTAGCTGTCCACGAGCAGTACTTC. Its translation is CASSLAVHEQYF.

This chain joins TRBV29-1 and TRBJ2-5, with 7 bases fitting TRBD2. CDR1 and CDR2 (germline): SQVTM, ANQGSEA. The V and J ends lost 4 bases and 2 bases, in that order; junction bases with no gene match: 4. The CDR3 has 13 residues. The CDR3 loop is CSVGGGGQETQYF. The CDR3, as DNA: TGCAGCGTTGGGGGGGGGGGACAAGAGACCCAGTACTTC.

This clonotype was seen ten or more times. CDR3 nucleotide sequence: TGCAGTGCTAGAGATGTGGTGAACACTGAAGCTTTCTTT. Its protein is CSARDVVNTEAFF. V usage is TRBV20-1 and J usage is TRBJ1-1; D is unresolved. Germline V lookup: CDR1 DFQATT, CDR2 SNEGSKA (reference sequence). V was clipped by 0 bases and J by 0 bases, with 5 bases between them. The CDR3 extends over 13 amino acids.

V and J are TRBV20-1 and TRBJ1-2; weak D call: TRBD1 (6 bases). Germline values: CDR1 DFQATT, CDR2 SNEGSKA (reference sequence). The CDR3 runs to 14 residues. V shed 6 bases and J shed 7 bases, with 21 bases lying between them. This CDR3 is CSATDRTVWAGYTF. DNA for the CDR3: TGCAGTGCAACAGACCGGACAGTCTGGGCTGGCTACACCTTC.

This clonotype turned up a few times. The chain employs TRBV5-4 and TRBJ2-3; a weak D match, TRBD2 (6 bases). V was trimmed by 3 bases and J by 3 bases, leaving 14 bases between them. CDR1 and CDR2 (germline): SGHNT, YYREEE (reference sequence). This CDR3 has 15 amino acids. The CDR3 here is CASSWGVGGTDTQYF. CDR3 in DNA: TGTGCCAGCAGCTGGGGGGTAGGTGGAACAGATACGCAGTATTTT.